This TCR beta chain was retrieved from a study of CD8 T cells in Susac syndrome. The authors reverse transcribed roughly 0.5 to 1 ug RNA with random hexamers. A single record per CDR3 protein comes from TCRdb applying MiXCR to the immunoSEQ multiplex PCR reads. The sample gives some 200,000 distinct CDR3 sequences, under 97% of which show up once; 0.098% is in the top ten. Trimming removed 3 bases from V and 6 bases from J; junction bases left unmatched: 4. The CDR3 sequence is 13 residues long. The recently defined diagnostic criteria for definite or probable disease were met by the Susac syndrome patients.

The sample consisted of CD4+ T cells from PBMCs. The TCR was taken from a human donor with Susac syndrome. The chain is built from TRBV12-3 or TRBV12-4 and TRBJ2-7; the match to TRBD2 covers 8 bases. The CDR3 DNA follows: TGTGCCAGCAGTTTTGCGGGGGGCAGCGAGCAGTACTTC. It codes for CASSFAGGSEQYF.